The 29 T cell receptor beta chains below come from one sample, sequenced in a study of blood T cell repertoires in COVID-19 (dated by TCRdb to about 2020). Libraries were constructed by the immunoSEQ multiplex PCR assay. Entries here come from immuneACCESS through TCRdb and include only in-frame sequences with V and J called. Some clones fail to appear in such tables; in the studies checked, an unresolved V gene covers under half of the shortfall, and the cause of the remainder is unknown. For this sample there are 210,000 or so clones; 75% to 90% appear just once. Approximately 5.3% of the sample is taken by the ten largest. Source material: peripheral blood. The receptors were gathered from a human donor in a cohort sampled during active COVID-19.

The chain combines TRBV3-1 (or the pseudogene TRBV3-2) with TRBJ2-1; D ambiguous. Germline-derived CDR1 and CDR2 are LGHDT and YNNKEL (reference sequence). V gave up 3 bases and J gave up 8 bases, with 11 bases separating them. CDR3 length: 13 amino acids. The CDR3 protein is CASSQRGGDEQFF. CDR3 bases: TGTGCCAGCAGCCAGCGAGGCGGTGATGAGCAGTTCTTC.

The gene calls are TRBV3-1 (or the pseudogene TRBV3-2) and TRBJ2-5, with 10 positions matching TRBD2. Germline trimming cut 7 bases from V and 4 bases from J; bases unmatched to any gene: 15. The germline gives CDR1 LGHDT, CDR2 YNNKEL (reference sequence). The CDR3 sequence is 17 residues long. The CDR3 nucleotides are TGTGCCAGCACCGCCCAAGGAAGCGGGAGGGGGGGAGAGACCCAGTACTTC. Amino acids: CASTAQGSGRGGETQYF.

A single count supports this clone. This sequence joins TRBV5-1 and TRBJ1-3, with no clear D. Trimming left V 5 bases short and J 3 bases short, with 15 bases between. Germline CDR1 is SGHRS and CDR2 is YFSETQ. This CDR3 is 15 amino acids long. In nucleotides, the CDR3 is TGCGCCAGCAGGGAGGGCAGAGCTTATGGAAACACCATATATTTT. Translating it yields CASREGRAYGNTIYF.

The rearrangement joins TRBV5-1 to TRBJ2-7, with 8 bases lining up with TRBD2. The germline V gene has CDR1 SGHRS and CDR2 YFSETQ. This CDR3 is built from 17 residues. With 0 bases clipped from V and 0 bases from J, the junction kept 8 bases outside the gene matches. CDR3 protein: CASSLGLLADLSYEQYF. In DNA form, the CDR3 reads TGCGCCAGCAGCTTGGGATTACTAGCGGACCTCTCCTACGAGCAGTACTTC. Full variable domain (outside the CDR3, taken from reference TRBV5-1 and TRBJ2-7): KAGVTQTPRYLIKTRGQQVTLSCSPISGHRSVSWYQQTPGQGLQFLFEYFSETQRNKGNFPGRFSGRQFSNSRSEMNVSTLELGDSALYLCASSLGLLADLSYEQYFGPGTRLTVT.

V is TRBV9 and J is TRBJ1-2; 7 bases agree with TRBD1. CDR1 and CDR2 (germline): SGDLS, YYNGEE. Trimming cost V 3 bases and J 0 bases; bases outside gene matches: 8. This CDR3 is 16 amino acids long. CDR3: CASSDWGTESNYGYTF. The CDR3, as DNA: TGTGCCAGCAGCGATTGGGGGACAGAGTCTAACTATGGCTACACCTTC.

The chain couples TRBV6-5 to TRBJ2-7; 8 bases align to TRBD1. The germline CDR1 and CDR2 sequences are MNHEY and SVGAGI. This CDR3 comprises 16 residues. V lost 2 bases to trimming and J lost 3 bases; unmatched junction nucleotides: 9. CDR3 sequence reads: CASSYHPGQADYEQYF. DNA of the CDR3: TGTGCCAGCAGTTACCACCCGGGACAGGCAGACTACGAGCAGTACTTC.

This chain joins TRBV6-1 and TRBJ2-7, with D possibly TRBD1 on 5 matching bases. Germline CDR1 MNHNS, CDR2 SASEGT. The CDR3 is made up of 15 amino acids. Trimming shortened V by 2 bases and J by 3 bases, and 14 bases separated the two germline ends. The CDR3 region is CASSEYWGRDYEQYF. The CDR3 coding sequence is TGTGCCAGCAGTGAATATTGGGGCAGAGACTACGAGCAGTACTTC.

This CDR3 is CSVEVSGLGQYF. CDR3 sequence (DNA): TGCAGCGTTGAGGTATCGGGGTTGGGGCAGTATTTT. The J gene is TRBJ2-3, the V gene TRBV29-1; possible D gene TRBD2, 5 bases. This CDR3 region has 12 residues. Between the trimmed V and J ends, which lost 3 bases and 11 bases, there was a span of 15 bases. Germline V lookup: CDR1 SQVTM, CDR2 ANQGSEA.

The J gene is TRBJ1-6, the V gene TRBV27; the match to TRBD1 covers 8 bases. Trimming at V came to 5 bases and at J to 7 bases, leaving 7 bases not matched to a gene. Germline loops: CDR1 MNHEY, CDR2 SMNVEV (reference sequence). The CDR3 consists of 15 residues. The CDR3 region is CASSVDRGLNSPLHF. CDR3 coding DNA: TGTGCCAGCAGTGTAGACAGGGGCCTGAATTCACCCCTCCACTTT.

This clone was observed many times. The J gene is TRBJ2-7, the V gene TRBV27; D gene unclear. The CDR3 sequence is 14 residues long. From germline, CDR1 is MNHEY and CDR2 SMNVEV (reference sequence). V shed 0 bases and J shed 5 bases, with 11 bases lying between them. CDR3 region: CASSLSSPMDEQYF. The CDR3 DNA is TGTGCCAGCAGTTTATCATCCCCTATGGACGAGCAGTACTTC.

The table lists this clone with a count of one. The rearrangement uses TRBV5-6 and TRBJ2-7, with 7 bases matching TRBD1. This CDR3 spans 14 amino acids. Losses at the gene ends were 4 bases for V and 7 bases for J; bases not matched to a gene: 11. CDR1 and CDR2 (germline): SGHDT, YYEEEE. CDR3 loop: CASSVPGQPREQYF. The CDR3 nucleotides read TGTGCCAGCAGCGTCCCGGGACAGCCTCGGGAGCAGTACTTC. Looking up the rest from reference TRBV5-6 and TRBJ2-7 gives the full variable domain: DAGVTQSPTHLIKTRGQQVTLRCSPKSGHDTVSWYQQALGQGPQFIFQYYEEEERQRGNFPDRFSGHQFPNYSSELNVNALLLGDSALYLCASSVPGQPREQYFGPGTRLTVT.

The genes are TRBV2 and TRBJ2-7; tentative D call: TRBD1 (5 bases). Germline lookup yields CDR1 SNHLY and CDR2 FYNNEI. The CDR3 length is 18 residues. The V end lost 7 bases, the J end lost 0 bases, and 25 bases lay between the germline ends. The CDR3: CASTSTGIGSSGSYEQYF. The DNA for the CDR3 is TGTGCCAGCACGAGTACAGGTATCGGCTCCTCTGGCTCCTACGAGCAGTACTTC.

The chain carries TRBV19 and TRBJ1-2; 10 bases line up with TRBD1. Germline V CDR1 and CDR2: LNHDA, SQIVND (reference sequence). The J segment lost 8 bases and the V segment lost 4 bases, leaving 4 bases of the junction unmatched. The CDR3 length is 13 residues. The CDR3 loop is CASSTRDRGGYTF. The DNA for the CDR3 is TGTGCCAGTAGTACCCGGGACAGGGGCGGCTACACCTTC.

This rearrangement joins TRBV24-1 to TRBJ1-2, with D perhaps matching TRBD1 (6 bases). CDR1 is KGHDR and CDR2 is SFDVKD in the germline V gene. This CDR3 region has 16 residues. V lost 3 bases and J lost 8, with 21 bases in between. DNA for the CDR3: TGTGCCACCAGTGATCCAGGGGATCCGGAAACGGGCGGCTACACCTTC. Translating gives CATSDPGDPETGGYTF.

The chain employs TRBV2 and TRBJ1-4; the D gene is possibly TRBD1 (5 bases). The CDR3 spans 14 residues. Trimming removed 6 bases at V and 4 bases at J, with 12 bases between. Germline CDR1 and CDR2: SNHLY and FYNNEI. The CDR3 loop is CASSLQAHNEKLFF. As DNA, the CDR3 is TGTGCCAGCAGCCTACAGGCCCATAATGAAAAACTGTTTTTT.

The chain recombines TRBV27 with TRBJ2-3; possible D gene TRBD2, 6 bases. The CDR3 spans 16 residues. V was shortened by 3 bases and J by 5 bases, with 18 bases between the two germline ends. CDR1 and CDR2 from the germline V gene are MNHEY and SMNVEV (reference sequence). CDR3 bases: TGTGCCAGCAGTTTGCGGGGCAGGGCAGGTGGAGATACGCAGTATTTT. Translation: CASSLRGRAGGDTQYF.

The rearrangement links TRBV5-6 to TRBJ2-7; 12 positions match TRBD2. The CDR3 consists of 15 residues. V gave up 5 bases and J gave up 3 bases; unmatched junction bases: 6. Germline V CDR1 and CDR2: SGHDT, YYEEEE. The CDR3 sequence is CASSSGLAGLYEQYF. CDR3 DNA sequence: TGTGCCAGCAGTTCCGGACTAGCGGGACTCTACGAGCAGTACTTC.

The chain employs TRBV27 and TRBJ2-7, with 15 bases fitting TRBD2. The ends lost 5 bases at V and 4 bases at J; junction bases unmatched: 9. This CDR3 spans 17 amino acids. The germline gives CDR1 MNHEY, CDR2 SMNVEV (reference sequence). DNA for the CDR3: TGTGCCAGCAGTCGGGGGTTGGGGACTAGCGGGAGGTACGAGCAGTACTTC. Its translation is CASSRGLGTSGRYEQYF.

This clone was detected only once. The gene calls are TRBV30 and TRBJ2-2; 7 nucleotides line up with TRBD1. V shed 6 bases, J shed 7 bases, and the junction held 17 bases outside the gene matches. The CDR3 loop spans 16 amino acids. Germline V CDR1 and CDR2: GTSNPN, SVGIG (reference sequence). CDR3 nucleotides: TGTGCCTGCCCCGCCGGACAGGAATTTCTTCACGGGGAGCTGTTTTTT. Its translation: CACPAGQEFLHGELFF.

The chain couples TRBV6-6 to TRBJ2-5; 9 nucleotides match TRBD2. CDR1 is MNHNY and CDR2 is SVGAGI in the germline V gene (reference sequence). The CDR3 runs 15 residues. J lost 5 bases, V lost 7 bases, and 11 bases had no gene match. The CDR3 DNA reads TGTGCCAGCACCCACGGGGTAGCGGGAGTGGAGACCCAGTACTTC. As protein: CASTHGVAGVETQYF.

This clone has only a few counts. The gene calls are TRBV27 and TRBJ2-7; tentative D call: TRBD2 (6 bases). CDR1 is MNHEY and CDR2 is SMNVEV in the germline V gene (reference sequence). This CDR3 spans 14 amino acids. Trimming pared 5 bases from V and 4 bases from J, leaving 15 bases between. The CDR3 DNA reads TGTGCCAGCAGTGTCGACGGGAGACGATACGAGCAGTACTTC. Residues: CASSVDGRRYEQYF.

This chain links TRBV5-6 with TRBJ1-5, with D unclear. Germline V lookup: CDR1 SGHDT, CDR2 YYEEEE. V was clipped by 1 base and J by 6 bases, with 14 bases between them. The length of the CDR3 is 15 residues. As DNA, the CDR3 is TGTGCCAGCAGCTTGCTTGGGCGGGAAGGTCAGCCCCAGCATTTT. Encoded protein: CASSLLGREGQPQHF.

This rearrangement joins TRBV7-2 to TRBJ2-7; TRBD2 agrees at 8 bases. The CDR3 loop spans 15 amino acids. Trimming cost V 5 bases and J 4 bases; bases outside gene matches: 10. Germline CDR1 and CDR2: SGHTA and FQGNSA. CDR3 DNA: TGTGCCAGCAGCCGTATGGCGGGAGGACCGTACGAGCAGTACTTC. This translates into CASSRMAGGPYEQYF.

The chain combines TRBV2 with TRBJ1-1; D is unclear. This CDR3 region has 13 residues. Germline values: CDR1 SNHLY, CDR2 FYNNEI. Trimming took off 4 bases at V and 1 base at J, with 7 bases between the two ends. The CDR3 coding sequence is TGTGCCAGCAGTGTAACACAGAACACTGAAGCTTTCTTT. Amino acids: CASSVTQNTEAFF.

The J gene is TRBJ2-7, the V gene TRBV5-1, with D possibly matching TRBD2 (5 bases). This CDR3 spans 12 amino acids. V shed 7 bases and J shed 3 bases, with 11 bases lying between them. CDR1 is SGHRS and CDR2 is YFSETQ in the germline V gene. Written as DNA, the CDR3 is TGCGCCAGCTCCCTTCGGGGCTACGAGCAGTACTTC. As protein: CASSLRGYEQYF.

The CDR3 region is CASTGLIRPYEQYF. Written as DNA, the CDR3 is TGTGCCAGCACCGGACTTATCAGGCCATACGAGCAGTACTTC. The rearrangement uses TRBV6-5 and TRBJ2-7, with D perhaps matching TRBD2 (5 bases). V lost 7 bases, J lost 4 bases, and 17 bases lay in between. CDR3 length: 14 residues. Germline V gives CDR1 MNHEY, CDR2 SVGAGI.

This rearrangement joins TRBV6-2 or TRBV6-3 to TRBJ1-4, with TRBD1 identical over 7 bases. The CDR3 sequence is 14 residues long. The V and J ends lost 4 bases and 7 bases, in that order; junction bases with no gene match: 6. Per germline, CDR1 MNHEY and CDR2 SVGEGT. The CDR3 region is CASSSGGLGEKLFF. CDR3 DNA: TGTGCCAGCAGTTCAGGGGGGCTCGGTGAAAAACTGTTTTTT.

The chain links TRBV7-2 to TRBJ2-7, with 7 bases lining up with TRBD1. Germline CDR1 and CDR2: SGHTA and FQGNSA. This CDR3 region has 13 residues. With V trimmed by 5 bases and J by 6 bases, 7 bases remained unmatched. The CDR3 spells CASSPLTGSEQYF. The CDR3 bases are TGTGCCAGCAGCCCCCTGACAGGGTCCGAGCAGTACTTC. Combining the CDR3 with reference TRBV7-2 and TRBJ2-7 gives the whole variable domain GAGVSQSPSNKVTEKGKDVELRCDPISGHTALYWYRQSLGQGLEFLIYFQGNSAPDKSGLPSDRFSAERTGGSVSTLTIQRTQQEDSAVYLCASSPLTGSEQYFGPGTRLTVT.

A single count supports this clone. CDR3 sequence reads: CASSPTVTDYNSPLHF. In DNA form, the CDR3 reads TGTGCCAGCAGCCCTACCGTGACAGACTATAATTCACCCCTCCACTTT. The chain combines TRBV11-1 with TRBJ1-6, with D perhaps TRBD1 (5 bases). The CDR3 sequence is 16 residues long. Between the trimmed V and J ends, which lost 5 bases and 3 bases, there was a span of 14 bases. Germline V gene sequence: CDR1 SGHAT, CDR2 FQDESV (reference sequence).